This T cell receptor beta chain comes out of a study of IL-17A CD8 T cells in psoriatic arthritis synovium. As for the study more broadly: The goal of the study was to characterize the phenotype, molecular profile and function of synovial IL-17A+CD8+ T cells in the pathogenesis of psoriatic arthritis. The study at large found these results: TCRbeta sequencing showed synovial Tc17 cells were polyclonal in psoriatic arthritis (median clonality roughly 0.08). Some individual clones occupied over 4% of the repertoire, though most synovial CD8+ subsets remained polyclonal. Because no psoriatic arthritis synovial tissue samples were available, cells were taken from synovial fluid instead of synovial tissue. In a couple of patients, many Tc17 clones were shared with the synovial Tc1 population, giving Morisita overlap indices above 0.75. TCR sequencing covered only a few patients, which the authors acknowledged as a limited sample size.

Regarding this clone: Its recognized antigen is unknown. The sample holds no much larger clone one base away, and base qualities are not on file.

DNA was extracted (Qiagen), and TCRbeta V-D-J rearrangements were subjected to bias-controlled amplification followed by high-throughput sequencing (immunoSEQ; Adaptive Biotech). The original pipeline was this. Productive sequences were analyzed at sequence level using the immunoSEQ Analyzer platform. Clonality was calculated as 1 minus Pielou's evenness, so values run from 0 (highly polyclonal) up to 1 (monoclonal). How much repertoires overlapped between subsets was quantified with the Morisita index, which goes from 0 (no similarity) to 1 (complete similarity). TCRdb carries this immuneACCESS record with in-frame sequences only. Its versions omit some clonotypes, under half of them owing to an unresolved V gene in the studies checked, with the rest unexplained. V and J calls and clone size are given by that table; D and trimming were obtained from the DNA. This sample gives about 1,900 clones in total; roughly three quarters of them show up just once. The biggest ten clones account for around 12% of the sample.

CD3+ T cells isolated by magnetic separation were stimulated with PMA and ionomycin for 1.5 hours and then labeled using IL-17A and IFNgamma cytokine secretion assays. Synovial fluid effusions were aspirated from actively inflamed joints of psoriatic arthritis patients. For each patient, synovial fluid served as the source from which three memory CD8+ T cell populations were isolated by sorting: Tc1 cells (IL-17A-IFNgamma+), Tc17 cells (IL-17A+) and the bulk memory fraction, allowing their TCR repertoires to be compared. The Classification of Psoriatic Arthritis Study Group (CASPAR) criteria were met by the psoriatic arthritis patients. After counterstaining with viability dye plus anti-CD3, CD8, CD14 and CD4 antibodies, the cytokine-secreting cells were sorted on a BD FACSAria. TCRbeta sequencing was performed on sorted synovial fluid CD8+ T cell subsets from three patients with psoriatic arthritis. Synovial fluid mononuclear cells were isolated using Lymphoprep and were cryopreserved in liquid nitrogen prior to use. Cryopreservation medium contained around 50% fetal calf serum and approximately 9.4% dimethyl sulfoxide.

The CDR3 covers 15 residues, taking in both the cysteine and the phenylalanine. The read is trimmed to its CDR3 DNA, 45 bases read in frame from base 1. CDR1 and CDR2 are drawn from the germline V gene: MGHRA, YSYEKL. Trimming removed 4 bases from V and 2 bases from J; the gene matches leave 2 bases unexplained. The specimen sequenced was IL-17A+ (IFN-gamma+/-) memory CD8+ T cells from synovial fluid. Taken with the paper, the label for cell subset or site translates to: IL-17A+IFNgamma+/- memory CD8+ (Tc17) cells. The TCR originated in a human donor with psoriatic arthritis. The sequence links TRBV4-1 to TRBJ2-2; TRBD2 aligns with 9 central bases. The nucleotide sequence is given as TGCGCCAGCAGCCTTAGCGGGGGTAACACCGGGGAGCTGTTTTTT. It specifies CASSLSGGNTGELFF.